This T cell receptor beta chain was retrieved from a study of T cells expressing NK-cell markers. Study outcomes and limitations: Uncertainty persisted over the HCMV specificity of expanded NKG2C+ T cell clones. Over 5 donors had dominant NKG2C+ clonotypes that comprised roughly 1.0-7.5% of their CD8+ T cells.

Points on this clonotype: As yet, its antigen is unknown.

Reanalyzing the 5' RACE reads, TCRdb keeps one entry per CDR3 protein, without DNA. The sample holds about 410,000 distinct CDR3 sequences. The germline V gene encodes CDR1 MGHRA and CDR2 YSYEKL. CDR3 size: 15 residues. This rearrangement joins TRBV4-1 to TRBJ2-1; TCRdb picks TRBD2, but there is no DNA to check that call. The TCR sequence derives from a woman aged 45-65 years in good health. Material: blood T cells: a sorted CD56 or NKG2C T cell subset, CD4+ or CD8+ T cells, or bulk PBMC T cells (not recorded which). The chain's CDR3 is CASRSSSGEVNEQFF.